Described below is a single TCR beta chain sequence and its context. This record comes from a study of OX40 agonist ivuxolimab in advanced cancers. This CDR3 contains 13 residues. J gave up 1 base and V 7 bases, and 5 bases lay outside the gene matches. Germline loops: CDR1 GTSNPN, CDR2 SVGIG (reference sequence). Profiled with immunoSEQ multiplex PCR; TCRdb holds only in-frame clones, not every one. This sample has roughly 90,000 clones; more than 75% occur once, and the top ten carry about 0.76%. Here the sequenced sample was CD4+ or CD8+ T cells sorted from blood, taken in a trial of the OX40 agonist ivuxolimab. This chain uses TRBV30 with TRBJ2-5, with 8 bases identical to TRBD1. This receptor was taken from an adult with an advanced solid tumor such as melanoma, head and neck, liver or kidney cancer. CDR3 nucleotides: TGTGCCTTCACCCAGGGGGCCCAAGAGACCCAGTACTTC. It yields the protein CAFTQGAQETQYF.